These 26 T cell receptor beta chains came from one sample sequenced in a study of shared T cell receptors in the human thymus. Sequencing used immunoSEQ multiplex PCR; TCRdb keeps in-frame clones, though not all of them. The sample shows 500,000 to 750,000 clones, roughly 90% of them seen only once. This same sample was also part of a study on human thymus T cells.

The sample comprised thymocytes. The receptors were gathered from a boy less than two years old with a congenital heart defect.

The chain couples TRBV5-1 to TRBJ2-1; TRBD2 matches 12 bases. The ends lost 4 bases at V and 7 bases at J; junction bases unmatched: 12. There are 17 residues in the CDR3. Germline V gene data show CDR1 as SGHRS and CDR2 as YFSETQ. The CDR3 nucleotides are TGCGCCAGCAGCCCCCTCCACACTAGCGGGAGGAGGAATGAGCAGTTCTTC. It encodes CASSPLHTSGRRNEQFF.

The chain couples TRBV4-3 to TRBJ2-4, with 9 bases matching TRBD1. This CDR3 is 19 amino acids long. After removal of 0 bases from V and 1 base from J, the junction contained 10 bases not matched to a gene. Germline V gene lookup returns CDR1 LGHNA and CDR2 YSLEER. The CDR3 loop reads CASSQDPSGDRVAKNIQYF. The DNA of the CDR3 is TGCGCCAGCAGCCAAGATCCGTCGGGGGACAGGGTGGCCAAAAACATTCAGTACTTC.

The genes are TRBV5-1 and TRBJ2-7, with D unresolved. V lost 4 bases, J lost 2 bases, and 7 bases lay in between. This CDR3 spans 12 amino acids. Germline CDR1 reads SGHRS; CDR2 reads YFSETQ. The CDR3 DNA reads TGCGCCAGCAGCCTCCTTACCTACGAGCAGTACTTC. Translated: CASSLLTYEQYF.

This clone has a single count. The genes are TRBV27 and TRBJ2-7; 11 bases align to TRBD2. Per the germline V gene, CDR1 is MNHEY and CDR2 is SMNVEV (reference sequence). Trimming removed 6 bases from V and 3 bases from J; junction bases left unmatched: 10. The CDR3 covers 16 residues. The CDR3 sequence is CASSPAETSGDYEQYF. DNA of the CDR3: TGTGCCAGCAGCCCTGCCGAGACTAGCGGGGACTACGAGCAGTACTTC.

CDR3 coding DNA: TGTGCCAGCAGCCAAAGGGCCCAGGGGAGATGGGGTAATGAAAAACTGTTTTTT. Encoded protein: CASSQRAQGRWGNEKLFF. The chain couples TRBV4-2 to TRBJ1-4; tentative D call: TRBD1 (6 bases). Germline assignment: CDR1 LGHNA and CDR2 YNFKEQ. Deletions cut 2 bases from V and 4 bases from J, with 20 bases between. The CDR3 consists of 18 residues.

This clone was counted a single time. The rearrangement joins TRBV27 to TRBJ2-7, with D possibly being TRBD1 (6 bases). This CDR3 spans 14 amino acids. Germline values: CDR1 MNHEY, CDR2 SMNVEV (reference sequence). The germline V and J ends were trimmed by 2 bases and 4 bases, with 12 bases remaining between them. The CDR3 here is CASSLRRQVYEQYF. For the CDR3, the DNA is TGTGCCAGCAGTTTACGCCGACAGGTTTACGAGCAGTACTTC.

The chain recombines TRBV21-1 with TRBJ2-3; the DNA was not used to check the table's D call, TRBD2. TRBV21-1 is a documented pseudogene. The CDR3 loop spans 16 amino acids. The CDR3 nucleotides are TGTGCCAGCAGCAAAGTAGTGCGGCGGGAAATAGATACGCAGTATTTT. Translated: CASSKVVRREIDTQYF.

The chain employs TRBV11-2 and TRBJ2-7, with 12 bases that match TRBD2. Trimming cost V 2 bases and J 2 bases; bases outside gene matches: 7. Per the germline V gene, CDR1 is SGHAT and CDR2 is FQNNGV. The CDR3 extends over 17 amino acids. The CDR3 loop reads CASSLLTPSGGAYEQYF. The DNA for the CDR3 is TGTGCCAGCAGCTTACTTACTCCTAGCGGGGGGGCCTACGAGCAGTACTTC.

The chain is built from TRBV4-3 and TRBJ2-7; 7 bases are shared with TRBD1. V was clipped by 0 bases and J by 3 bases; unmatched bases: 11. The germline CDR1 and CDR2 sequences are LGHNA and YSLEER. This CDR3 is 17 amino acids long. In nucleotides, the CDR3 is TGCGCCAGCAGCCAAGAAAGTGAGGGACAGAGCCTCTACGAGCAGTACTTC. Amino acids: CASSQESEGQSLYEQYF.

This chain joins TRBV15 and TRBJ2-6, with 9 bases fitting TRBD1. From germline, CDR1 is LNHNV and CDR2 YYDKDF (reference sequence). CDR3 length equals 20 residues. V shed 0 bases, J shed 2 bases, and the junction held 11 bases outside the gene matches. The CDR3 region has the DNA TGTGCCACCAGCAGAGAGGAGGACAGGGGCCCGCTCACTGGGGCCAACGTCCTGACTTTC. This translates into CATSREEDRGPLTGANVLTF.

V usage is TRBV6-6 and J usage is TRBJ1-1; a weak D match, TRBD1 (5 bases). This CDR3 contains 14 residues. CDR1 and CDR2 (germline): MNHNY, SVGAGI (reference sequence). V shed 6 bases and J shed 1 base, with 12 bases lying between them. The CDR3 nucleotides read TGTGCCAGCAGGGCAGGGCCTGCGAACACTGAAGCTTTCTTT. Translation gives CASRAGPANTEAFF.

In DNA, the CDR3 is TGTGCCAGCAGCGTAGCTCAGGGGACCTCCTATGGCTACACCTTC. Amino acids: CASSVAQGTSYGYTF. The gene calls are TRBV9 and TRBJ1-2; D perhaps matches TRBD1 (6 bases). V shed 0 bases and J shed 4 bases, with 13 bases lying between them. This CDR3 is 15 amino acids long. Germline V gives CDR1 SGDLS, CDR2 YYNGEE.

The gene calls are TRBV4-1 and TRBJ1-4; 9 positions match TRBD1. J lost 8 bases, V lost 3 bases, and 19 bases had no gene match. CDR1 is MGHRA, CDR2 YSYEKL, per germline. This CDR3 has 19 amino acids. Here the CDR3 DNA reads TGCGCCAGCAGCCAGGCCAGACAGGGGGTTTTTGCGAGTTTGGAAAAACTGTTTTTT. Residues: CASSQARQGVFASLEKLFF.

This chain uses TRBV2 with TRBJ1-2; D not certain. Trimming cost V 8 bases and J 8 bases, with 12 bases left between them. CDR1 and CDR2 (germline): SNHLY, FYNNEI. The CDR3 has 11 residues. CDR3 region: CASPEGGGYTF. The DNA of the CDR3 is TGTGCCAGCCCGGAGGGCGGAGGCTACACCTTC. Based on the CDR3 plus reference TRBV2 and TRBJ1-2, the full variable domain is EPEVTQTPSHQVTQMGQEVILRCVPISNHLYFYWYRQILGQKVEFLVSFYNNEISEKSEIFDDQFSVERPDGSNFTLKIRSTKLEDSAMYFCASPEGGGYTFGSGTRLTVV.

The chain carries TRBV28 and TRBJ2-7; 12 bases are shared with TRBD2. Unmatched junction bases numbered 6, after V lost 1 base and J lost 5 bases. Germline values: CDR1 MDHEN, CDR2 SYDVKM. The CDR3 spans 16 residues. CDR3 sequence: CASSLLTSGSPNEQYF. DNA for the CDR3: TGTGCCAGCAGTTTATTGACTAGCGGGAGCCCCAACGAGCAGTACTTC.

V gene TRBV5-6 combines with J gene TRBJ2-5, with unresolved D. Germline assignment: CDR1 SGHDT and CDR2 YYEEEE. Trimming removed 4 bases at V and 7 bases at J, with 14 bases between. This CDR3 comprises 13 residues. The CDR3 bases are TGTGCCAGCAGCACTAATTTGGGTGGGACCCAGTACTTC. Protein sequence: CASSTNLGGTQYF.

The chain links TRBV19 to TRBJ1-2; D gene ambiguous. The germline gives CDR1 LNHDA, CDR2 SQIVND (reference sequence). The CDR3 consists of 13 residues. Trimming left V 8 bases short and J 8 bases short, with 18 bases between. Here the CDR3 DNA reads TGTGCCAGTCGGCGGGGAGGTTTTGGAGGCTACACCTTC. The encoded protein is CASRRGGFGGYTF.

This clone was seen once. V is TRBV27 and J is TRBJ2-7, with a possible D match to TRBD2 (6 bases). V was shortened by 5 bases and J by 3 bases, with 17 bases between the two germline ends. CDR1 and CDR2 from the germline V gene are MNHEY and SMNVEV (reference sequence). This CDR3 is 15 amino acids long. The CDR3 here is CASSTASESGYEQYF. The CDR3 DNA reads as TGTGCCAGCAGTACGGCTAGCGAAAGCGGCTACGAGCAGTACTTC.

The chain employs TRBV7-2 and TRBJ2-3; 8 nucleotides align to TRBD2. The CDR3 extends over 15 amino acids. CDR1 SGHTA and CDR2 FQGNSA come from the germline V gene. V was clipped by 3 bases and J by 4 bases; unmatched bases: 6. The CDR3 DNA reads TGTGCCAGCAGCTTTCTGCCTAGCGGGCCAGATACGCAGTATTTT. Residues: CASSFLPSGPDTQYF.

The chain joins TRBV11-2 to TRBJ2-7; TRBD2 matches at 14 bases. In germline, CDR1 is SGHAT, CDR2 FQNNGV. The ends lost 4 bases at V and 3 bases at J; junction bases unmatched: 5. The CDR3 loop spans 16 amino acids. CDR3 sequence: CASSWTSGRPLYEQYF. The CDR3 DNA follows: TGTGCCAGCAGCTGGACTAGCGGGAGGCCCCTCTACGAGCAGTACTTC.

The rearrangement joins TRBV4-3 to TRBJ2-7, with 12 bases aligning to TRBD1. This CDR3 comprises 17 residues. Trimming cost V 1 base and J 0 bases; bases outside gene matches: 4. CDR1 LGHNA and CDR2 YSLEER come from the germline V gene. The DNA of the CDR3 is TGCGCCAGCAGCCAAGGGGACAGGGGGCTAGGCTCCTACGAGCAGTACTTC. Amino acid sequence: CASSQGDRGLGSYEQYF.

V gene TRBV6-6 combines with J gene TRBJ2-2; the match to TRBD1 covers 8 bases. Trimming took 0 bases from V and 3 from J; bases not matched to a gene: 3. This CDR3 spans 16 amino acids. Germline CDR1 MNHNY, CDR2 SVGAGI (reference sequence). DNA of the CDR3: TGTGCCAGCAGTTACTCCGTGGACAGGGACACCGGGGAGCTGTTTTTT. It codes for CASSYSVDRDTGELFF.

In nucleotides, the CDR3 is TGTGCCAGCACCTTGATGGACACCAACCCTCCTATGAACACTGAAGCTTTCTTT. Translation gives CASTLMDTNPPMNTEAFF. This chain uses TRBV7-9 with TRBJ1-1, with TRBD1 as a possible D gene (5 bases). The CDR3 contains 18 residues. Germline CDR1 reads SEHNR; CDR2 reads FQNEAQ (reference sequence). With 7 bases removed from V and 0 bases from J, the gap between germline ends came to 24 bases.

DNA of the CDR3: TGTGCCAGCAGTGACAGTCGCAATCAGCCCCAGCATTTT. Translation: CASSDSRNQPQHF. The rearrangement uses TRBV2 and TRBJ1-5; no definite D call. The CDR3 runs to 13 residues. CDR1 and CDR2 (germline): SNHLY, FYNNEI. Trimming stripped 3 bases from V and 2 bases from J, with 5 bases between. The complete variable domain, with remaining parts taken from reference TRBV2 and TRBJ1-5, reads EPEVTQTPSHQVTQMGQEVILRCVPISNHLYFYWYRQILGQKVEFLVSFYNNEISEKSEIFDDQFSVERPDGSNFTLKIRSTKLEDSAMYFCASSDSRNQPQHFGDGTRLSIL.

V and J are TRBV28 and TRBJ1-5; 7 nucleotides align to TRBD1. The CDR3 consists of 17 residues. V shed 6 bases, J shed 2 bases, and the junction held 13 bases outside the gene matches. CDR1 is MDHEN, CDR2 SYDVKM, per germline. CDR3 nucleotide sequence: TGTGCCAGCAGCCCATGTGATAGGGGGCCGGGCAATCAGCCCCAGCATTTT. Translation: CASSPCDRGPGNQPQHF.

The chain couples TRBV9 to TRBJ2-2; perhaps TRBD2 as D (6 bases). The CDR3 consists of 15 residues. Germline lookup yields CDR1 SGDLS and CDR2 YYNGEE. The V end lost 3 bases, the J end lost 3 bases, and 12 bases lay between the germline ends. The CDR3 reads CASSGRDFYTGELFF. The CDR3 DNA is TGTGCCAGCAGCGGCCGGGACTTCTACACCGGGGAGCTGTTTTTT. Full variable domain (outside the CDR3, taken from reference TRBV9 and TRBJ2-2): DSGVTQTPKHLITATGQRVTLRCSPRSGDLSVYWYQQSLDQGLQFLIQYYNGEERAKGNILERFSAQQFPDLHSELNLSSLELGDSALYFCASSGRDFYTGELFFGEGSRLTVL.